One sample yielded the 15 T cell receptor beta chains listed below, sequenced in a study of cytomegalovirus exposure and HLA in healthy donors. PCR primers comprised 60 Vbeta and 13 Jbeta primers. The protocol was immunoSEQ multiplex PCR, while the TCRdb copy is restricted to in-frame clones and leaves out a portion. The data contain approximately 180,000 clones, roughly 81% of them singletons. The specimen sequenced was PBMCs. The receptors come from a girl aged 5 to 17 in good health and CMV-seropositive.

The chain combines TRBV19 with TRBJ2-3, with 12 bases that match TRBD2. The CDR3 loop spans 13 amino acids. In germline, CDR1 is LNHDA, CDR2 SQIVND (reference sequence). Losses at the gene ends were 5 bases for V and 6 bases for J; bases not matched to a gene: 0. CDR3 bases: TGTGCCAGTAGTCTAGCGGGGGGGGATACGCAGTATTTT. Translation gives CASSLAGGDTQYF.

V usage is TRBV11-2 and J usage is TRBJ1-1; a weak D match, TRBD1 (6 bases). Germline V gene sequence: CDR1 SGHAT, CDR2 FQNNGV. This CDR3 is built from 19 residues. Trimming took 2 bases from V and 1 from J, leaving 23 bases between them. CDR3 nucleotide sequence: TGTGCCAGCAGCTTATTCTCTTCGTATGGTGGACAGTCGAACACTGAAGCTTTCTTT. It encodes CASSLFSSYGGQSNTEAFF.

The chain is built from TRBV14 and TRBJ2-1; D may be TRBD2 (5 bases). The CDR3 runs 16 residues. V was clipped by 3 bases and J by 4 bases, with 16 bases between them. Germline CDR1 and CDR2: SGHDN and FVKESK. The CDR3 loop is CASSQIDRRGYNEQFF. The CDR3 DNA reads TGTGCCAGCAGCCAGATCGACCGCCGAGGGTACAATGAGCAGTTCTTC.

The V and J genes are TRBV9 and TRBJ2-3; perhaps TRBD2 as D (6 bases). The germline CDR1 and CDR2 sequences are SGDLS and YYNGEE. This CDR3 region has 15 residues. Trimming removed 3 bases at V and 4 bases at J, with 15 bases between. CDR3 DNA: TGTGCCAGCAGCGGACGGGGGACTCACCCAGATACGCAGTATTTT. Protein sequence: CASSGRGTHPDTQYF.

The gene calls are TRBV5-1 and TRBJ2-3; D perhaps matches TRBD2 (7 bases). Between the trimmed V and J ends, which lost 4 bases and 4 bases, there was a span of 16 bases. Germline CDR1 reads SGHRS; CDR2 reads YFSETQ. The CDR3 loop spans 15 amino acids. CDR3 residues: CASSPEGGRADTQYF. For the CDR3, the DNA is TGCGCCAGCAGCCCGGAGGGGGGGCGAGCAGATACGCAGTATTTT.

This chain uses TRBV2 with TRBJ2-7; D is undetermined. The CDR3 runs 12 residues. V lost 6 bases and J 3 bases, leaving 9 bases between the germline ends. CDR1 is SNHLY, CDR2 FYNNEI, per germline. The CDR3 coding sequence is TGTGCCAGCAGGTCCCTTCGCTACGAGCAGTACTTC. It codes for CASRSLRYEQYF.

The chain is built from TRBV5-1 and TRBJ1-1; 9 bases map to TRBD1. The CDR3 runs 13 residues. Unmatched junction bases numbered 9, after V lost 4 bases and J lost 11 bases. The germline V gene encodes CDR1 SGHRS and CDR2 YFSETQ. The CDR3 DNA reads as TGCGCCAGCAGCCTCTCGACAGGGGGTTGGGCTTTCTTT. This sequence encodes CASSLSTGGWAFF. Based on the CDR3 plus reference TRBV5-1 and TRBJ1-1, the full variable domain is KAGVTQTPRYLIKTRGQQVTLSCSPISGHRSVSWYQQTPGQGLQFLFEYFSETQRNKGNFPGRFSGRQFSNSRSEMNVSTLELGDSALYLCASSLSTGGWAFFGQGTRLTVV.

The chain combines TRBV9 with TRBJ1-2, with 7 nucleotides matching TRBD1. Trimming took 4 bases from V and 0 from J; bases not matched to a gene: 9. The CDR3 length is 16 residues. Germline assignment: CDR1 SGDLS and CDR2 YYNGEE. In DNA form, the CDR3 reads TGTGCCAGCAGCCCCCTAGGGACAGCCTCTAACTATGGCTACACCTTC. Its translation: CASSPLGTASNYGYTF.

The J gene is TRBJ1-2, the V gene TRBV4-1; 7 positions agree with TRBD1. The CDR3 loop spans 15 amino acids. Per the germline V gene, CDR1 is MGHRA and CDR2 is YSYEKL. The V segment lost 1 base and the J segment 6 bases; nucleotides outside the gene matches: 8. The CDR3 sequence: CASSQVSGTENGYTF. The DNA for the CDR3 is TGCGCCAGCAGCCAAGTGAGTGGGACAGAGAATGGCTACACCTTC.

The chain joins TRBV7-9 to TRBJ1-2; D ambiguous. This CDR3 is built from 14 residues. Germline CDR1 reads SEHNR; CDR2 reads FQNEAQ (reference sequence). Trimming removed 1 base from V and 7 bases from J, with 13 bases in between. DNA of the CDR3: TGTGCCAGCAGCTTAGGCTTATTAGAGTCTGGCTACACCTTC. This sequence encodes CASSLGLLESGYTF.

The chain is built from TRBV28 and TRBJ1-1; D is ambiguous. CDR3 length: 13 amino acids. Trimming stripped 5 bases from V and 4 bases from J, with 11 bases between. The germline V gene encodes CDR1 MDHEN and CDR2 SYDVKM. CDR3 nucleotides: TGTGCCAGCAGTGCCTTTCGGAGCACTGAAGCTTTCTTT. This sequence encodes CASSAFRSTEAFF.

The chain has TRBV6-1 and TRBJ1-1, with D hard to call. V was shortened by 7 bases and J by 0 bases, with 9 bases between the two germline ends. Germline CDR1 and CDR2: MNHNS and SASEGT. The CDR3 is 13 amino acids. The CDR3 bases are TGTGCCAGCACGCGGGAGCTGAACACTGAAGCTTTCTTT. It is translated as CASTRELNTEAFF.

CDR3 bases: TGTGCCAGCAGCTTAGGGCAGGAAGGGGCCAACGTCCTGACTTTC. Translated, it gives CASSLGQEGANVLTF. V is TRBV7-9 and J is TRBJ2-6, with D uncertain. This CDR3 comprises 15 residues. V was trimmed by 1 base and J by 4 bases, leaving 8 bases between them. Germline V gene data show CDR1 as SEHNR and CDR2 as FQNEAQ (reference sequence). Variable domain in full (rest from reference TRBV7-9 and TRBJ2-6): DTGVSQNPRHKITKRGQNVTFRCDPISEHNRLYWYRQTLGQGPEFLTYFQNEAQLEKSRLLSDRFSAERPKGSFSTLEIQRTEQGDSAMYLCASSLGQEGANVLTFGAGSRLTVL.

The genes are TRBV6-5 and TRBJ2-7, with 7 bases matching TRBD1. The CDR3 totals 12 residues. CDR1 is MNHEY, CDR2 SVGAGI, per germline. V shed 4 bases and J 7 bases; nucleotides not matched to a gene: 4. The CDR3 nucleotides are TGTGCCAGCAGTTCCGCAGGGGGAGAGCAGTACTTC. It is translated as CASSSAGGEQYF.

The genes are TRBV9 and TRBJ2-7; a weak D match, TRBD1 (6 bases). The germline V gene encodes CDR1 SGDLS and CDR2 YYNGEE. The V and J ends lost 1 base and 1 base respectively, with 9 bases between them. The CDR3 runs 14 residues. CDR3 DNA: TGTGCCAGCAGCGTATCTACAGGGTCCTACGAGCAGTACTTC. This gives the protein CASSVSTGSYEQYF.